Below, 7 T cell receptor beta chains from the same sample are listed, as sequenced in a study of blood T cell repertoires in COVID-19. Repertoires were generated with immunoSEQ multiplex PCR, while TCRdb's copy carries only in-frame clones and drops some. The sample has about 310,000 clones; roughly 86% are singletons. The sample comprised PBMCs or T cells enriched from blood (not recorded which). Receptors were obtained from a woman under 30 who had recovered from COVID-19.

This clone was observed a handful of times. CDR3 sequence reads: CASSLMTGGSYNEQFF. DNA of the CDR3: TGCGCCAGCAGCTTAATGACAGGGGGCTCCTACAATGAGCAGTTCTTC. The V and J genes are TRBV5-1 and TRBJ2-1, with 9 nucleotides matching TRBD1. Germline V gene lookup returns CDR1 SGHRS and CDR2 YFSETQ. V was clipped by 2 bases and J by 0 bases; unmatched bases: 3. The CDR3 is 16 residues long.

The CDR3 loop is CASSPHREGSPLHF. CDR3 DNA: TGTGCCAGTAGTCCCCACAGGGAAGGTTCACCCCTCCACTTT. The gene calls are TRBV19 and TRBJ1-6; the D gene is possibly TRBD1 (6 bases). V was trimmed by 5 bases and J by 9 bases, leaving 14 bases between them. The CDR3 length is 14 residues. The germline gives CDR1 LNHDA, CDR2 SQIVND (reference sequence). The variable domain in full, completed from reference TRBV19 and TRBJ1-6, reads DGGITQSPKYLFRKEGQNVTLSCEQNLNHDAMYWYRQDPGQGLRLIYYSQIVNDFQKGDIAEGYSVSREKKESFPLTVTSAQKNPTAFYLCASSPHREGSPLHFGNGTRLTVT.

Written as DNA, the CDR3 is TGTGCCAGTAGTATAGATAATACGGGGAAGAAGACTGAAGCTTTCTTT. Its translation is CASSIDNTGKKTEAFF. This chain links TRBV19 with TRBJ1-1, with D uncertain. Germline CDR1 is LNHDA and CDR2 is SQIVND (reference sequence). CDR3 length equals 16 residues. V lost 0 bases and J lost 5, with 16 bases in between.

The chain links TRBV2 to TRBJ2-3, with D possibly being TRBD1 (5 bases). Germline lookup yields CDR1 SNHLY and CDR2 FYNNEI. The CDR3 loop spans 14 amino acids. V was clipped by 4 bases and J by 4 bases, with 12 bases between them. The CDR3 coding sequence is TGTGCCAGCAGTGGGGGCCAGGGCGCAGATACGCAGTATTTT. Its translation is CASSGGQGADTQYF.

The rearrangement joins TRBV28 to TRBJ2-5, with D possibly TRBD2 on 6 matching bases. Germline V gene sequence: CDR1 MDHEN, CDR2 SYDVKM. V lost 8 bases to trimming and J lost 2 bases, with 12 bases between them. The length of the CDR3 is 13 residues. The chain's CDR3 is CASLGAGQETQYF. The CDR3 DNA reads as TGTGCCAGCTTGGGTGCGGGGCAAGAGACCCAGTACTTC.

CDR3 in amino acids: CASSSTNQPQHF. The CDR3 nucleotides read TGTGCCAGCAGCAGTACAAATCAGCCCCAGCATTTT. The V and J genes are TRBV7-9 and TRBJ1-5; D is unclear. The length of the CDR3 is 12 residues. The germline CDR1 and CDR2 sequences are SEHNR and FQNEAQ (reference sequence). V was clipped by 5 bases and J by 4 bases, with 6 bases between them. Full variable domain (outside the CDR3, taken from reference TRBV7-9 and TRBJ1-5): DTGVSQNPRHKITKRGQNVTFRCDPISEHNRLYWYRQTLGQGPEFLTYFQNEAQLEKSRLLSDRFSAERPKGSFSTLEIQRTEQGDSAMYLCASSSTNQPQHFGDGTRLSIL.

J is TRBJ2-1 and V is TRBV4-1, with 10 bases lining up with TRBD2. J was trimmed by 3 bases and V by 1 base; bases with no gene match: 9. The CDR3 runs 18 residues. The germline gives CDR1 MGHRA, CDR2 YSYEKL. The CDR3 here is CASSQGLAGVRFYNEQFF. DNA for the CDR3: TGCGCCAGCAGCCAAGGTCTAGCGGGAGTCCGATTCTACAATGAGCAGTTCTTC.